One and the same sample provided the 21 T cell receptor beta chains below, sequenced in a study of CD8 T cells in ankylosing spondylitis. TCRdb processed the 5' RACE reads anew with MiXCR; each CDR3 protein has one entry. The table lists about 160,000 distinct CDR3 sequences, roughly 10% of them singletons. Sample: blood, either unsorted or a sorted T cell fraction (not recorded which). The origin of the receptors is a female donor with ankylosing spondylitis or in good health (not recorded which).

Here the CDR3 reads CASSLTGLPDQPQHF. DNA of the CDR3: TGTGCCAGCAGTTTAACAGGGCTACCGGATCAGCCCCAGCATTTT. The V gene is TRBV28, the J gene TRBJ1-5, with D maybe TRBD1 (6 bases). Per the germline V gene, CDR1 is MDHEN and CDR2 is SYDVKM. The V end was cut by 2 bases, the J end by 5 bases, with 13 bases between. CDR3 size: 15 residues.

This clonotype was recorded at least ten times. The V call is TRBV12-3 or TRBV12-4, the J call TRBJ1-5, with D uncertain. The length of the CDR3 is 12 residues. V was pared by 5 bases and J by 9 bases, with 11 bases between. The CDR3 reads CASSLALGPQHF. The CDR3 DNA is TGTGCCAGCAGTCTCGCCCTGGGGCCCCAGCATTTT.

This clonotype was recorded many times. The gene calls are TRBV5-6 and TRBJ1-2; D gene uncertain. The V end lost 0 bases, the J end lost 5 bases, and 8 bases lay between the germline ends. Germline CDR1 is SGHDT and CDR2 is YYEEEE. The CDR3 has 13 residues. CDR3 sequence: CASSLEETYGYTF. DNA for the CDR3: TGTGCCAGCAGCTTGGAGGAGACTTATGGCTACACCTTC.

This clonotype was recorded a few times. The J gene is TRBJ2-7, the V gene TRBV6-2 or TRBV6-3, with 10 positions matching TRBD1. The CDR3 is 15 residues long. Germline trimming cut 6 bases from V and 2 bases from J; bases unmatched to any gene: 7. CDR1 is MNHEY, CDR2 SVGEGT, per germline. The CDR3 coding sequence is TGTGCCAGCAGCCCCCCCGGACAGGGGGCCTACGAGCAGTACTTC. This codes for CASSPPGQGAYEQYF.

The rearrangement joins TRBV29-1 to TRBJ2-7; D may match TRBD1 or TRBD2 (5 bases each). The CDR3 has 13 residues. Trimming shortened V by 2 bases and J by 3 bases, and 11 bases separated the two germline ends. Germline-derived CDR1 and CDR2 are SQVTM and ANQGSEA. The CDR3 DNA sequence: TGCAGCGTTGAACAGGGAGTAGGCTACGAGCAGTACTTC. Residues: CSVEQGVGYEQYF.

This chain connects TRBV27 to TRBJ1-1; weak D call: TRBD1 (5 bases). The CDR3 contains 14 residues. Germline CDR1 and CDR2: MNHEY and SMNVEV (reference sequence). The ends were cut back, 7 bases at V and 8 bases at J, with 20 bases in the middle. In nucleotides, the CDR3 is TGTGCCAGCACCCCTTCGCAGGGCCGTAAGGAAGCTTTCTTT. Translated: CASTPSQGRKEAFF.

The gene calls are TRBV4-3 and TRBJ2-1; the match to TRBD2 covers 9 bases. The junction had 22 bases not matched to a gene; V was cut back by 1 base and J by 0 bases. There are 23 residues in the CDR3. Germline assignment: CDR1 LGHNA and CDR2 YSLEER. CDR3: CASSQVGRGGGNLREGSYNEQFF. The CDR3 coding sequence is TGCGCCAGCAGCCAAGTTGGCAGGGGAGGGGGTAATCTGCGGGAGGGCTCCTACAATGAGCAGTTCTTC.

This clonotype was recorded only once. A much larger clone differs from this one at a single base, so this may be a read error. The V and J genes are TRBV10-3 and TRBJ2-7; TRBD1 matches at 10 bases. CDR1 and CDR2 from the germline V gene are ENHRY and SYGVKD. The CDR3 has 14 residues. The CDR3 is CATSGTGDSYEQYF. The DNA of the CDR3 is TGTGCCACCAGTGGGACAGGGGACTCCTACGAGCAGTACTTC.

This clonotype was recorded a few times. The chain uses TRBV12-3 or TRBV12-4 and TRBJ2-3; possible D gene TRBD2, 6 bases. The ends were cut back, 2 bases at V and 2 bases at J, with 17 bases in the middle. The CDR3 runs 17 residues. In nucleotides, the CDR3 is TGTGCCAGCAGTTTACTGCTTGCTAGCGTAAACACAGATACGCAGTATTTT. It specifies CASSLLLASVNTDTQYF.

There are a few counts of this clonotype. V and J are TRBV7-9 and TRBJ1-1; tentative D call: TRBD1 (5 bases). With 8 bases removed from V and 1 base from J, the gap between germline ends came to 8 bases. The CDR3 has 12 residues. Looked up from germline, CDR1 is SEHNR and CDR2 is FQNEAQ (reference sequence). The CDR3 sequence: CASLGTNTEAFF. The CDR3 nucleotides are TGTGCCAGCCTCGGGACGAACACTGAAGCTTTCTTT.

CDR3 DNA: TGTGCCAGCAGCGTTTTGGTGGGAGATACGCAGTATTTT. Amino acid sequence: CASSVLVGDTQYF. The V gene is TRBV7-9, the J gene TRBJ2-3; D is undetermined. Trimming left V 5 bases short and J 5 bases short, with 11 bases between. Germline assignment: CDR1 SEHNR and CDR2 FQNEAQ (reference sequence). The CDR3 runs to 13 residues.

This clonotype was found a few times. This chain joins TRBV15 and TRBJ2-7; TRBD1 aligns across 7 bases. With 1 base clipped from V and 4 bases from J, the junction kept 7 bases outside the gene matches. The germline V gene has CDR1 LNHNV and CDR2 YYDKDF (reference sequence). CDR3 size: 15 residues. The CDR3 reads CATSRVRDRPYEQYF. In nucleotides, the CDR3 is TGTGCCACCAGCAGAGTCCGGGACAGACCTTACGAGCAGTACTTC.

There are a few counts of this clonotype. This chain's CDR3 is CASSQSGSSYEQYF. For the CDR3, the DNA is TGTGCCAGTAGTCAGAGCGGGAGCTCCTACGAGCAGTACTTC. This chain connects TRBV19 to TRBJ2-7, with TRBD2 identical over 8 bases. With V trimmed by 5 bases and J by 0 bases, 3 bases remained unmatched. The germline CDR1 and CDR2 sequences are LNHDA and SQIVND (reference sequence). This CDR3 is 14 amino acids long. The full variable domain, rest sourced from reference TRBV19 and TRBJ2-7, is DGGITQSPKYLFRKEGQNVTLSCEQNLNHDAMYWYRQDPGQGLRLIYYSQIVNDFQKGDIAEGYSVSREKKESFPLTVTSAQKNPTAFYLCASSQSGSSYEQYFGPGTRLTVT.

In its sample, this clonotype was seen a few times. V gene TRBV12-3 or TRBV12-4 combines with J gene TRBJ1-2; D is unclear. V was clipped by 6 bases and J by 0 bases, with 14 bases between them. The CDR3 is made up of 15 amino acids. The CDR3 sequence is CASSPLIRSNYGYTF. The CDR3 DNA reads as TGTGCCAGCAGCCCCCTAATTAGATCTAACTATGGCTACACCTTC.

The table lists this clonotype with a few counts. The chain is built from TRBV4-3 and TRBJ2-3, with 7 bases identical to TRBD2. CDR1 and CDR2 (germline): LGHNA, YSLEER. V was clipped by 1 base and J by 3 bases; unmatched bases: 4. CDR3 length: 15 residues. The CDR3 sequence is CASSQVQRDTDTQYF. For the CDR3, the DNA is TGCGCCAGCAGCCAAGTCCAGCGGGATACAGATACGCAGTATTTT.

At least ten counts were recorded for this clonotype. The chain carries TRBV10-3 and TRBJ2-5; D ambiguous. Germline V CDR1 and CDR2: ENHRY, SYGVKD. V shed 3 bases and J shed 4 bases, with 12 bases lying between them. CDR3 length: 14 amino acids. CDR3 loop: CAISDPRAPETQYF. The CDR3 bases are TGTGCCATCAGTGACCCCCGAGCACCAGAGACCCAGTACTTC.

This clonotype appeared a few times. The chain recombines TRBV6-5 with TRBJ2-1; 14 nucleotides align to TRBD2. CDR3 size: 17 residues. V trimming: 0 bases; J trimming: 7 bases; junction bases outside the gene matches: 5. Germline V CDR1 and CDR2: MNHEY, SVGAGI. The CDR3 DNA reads TGTGCCAGCAGTTACTCGAGACTAGCGGGAGGGCCTAATGAGCAGTTCTTC. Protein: CASSYSRLAGGPNEQFF.

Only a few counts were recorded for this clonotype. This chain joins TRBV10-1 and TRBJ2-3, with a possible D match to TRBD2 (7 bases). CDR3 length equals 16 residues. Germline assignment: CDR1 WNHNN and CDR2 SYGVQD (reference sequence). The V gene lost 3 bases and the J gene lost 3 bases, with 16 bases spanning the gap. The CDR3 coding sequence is TGCGCCAGCAGTGACGAAGCGGAGGGGGGGACAGATACGCAGTATTTT. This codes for CASSDEAEGGTDTQYF.

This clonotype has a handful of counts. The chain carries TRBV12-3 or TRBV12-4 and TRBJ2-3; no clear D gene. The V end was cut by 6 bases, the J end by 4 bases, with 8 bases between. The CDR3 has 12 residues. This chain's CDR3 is CASSRRADTQYF. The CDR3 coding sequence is TGTGCCAGCAGCCGCCGGGCAGATACGCAGTATTTT.

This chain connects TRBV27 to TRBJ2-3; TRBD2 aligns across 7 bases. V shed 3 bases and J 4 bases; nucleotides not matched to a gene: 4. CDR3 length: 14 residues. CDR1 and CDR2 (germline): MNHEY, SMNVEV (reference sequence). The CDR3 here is CASSLTSRADTQYF. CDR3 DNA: TGTGCCAGCAGTTTGACTAGCAGGGCAGATACGCAGTATTTT.

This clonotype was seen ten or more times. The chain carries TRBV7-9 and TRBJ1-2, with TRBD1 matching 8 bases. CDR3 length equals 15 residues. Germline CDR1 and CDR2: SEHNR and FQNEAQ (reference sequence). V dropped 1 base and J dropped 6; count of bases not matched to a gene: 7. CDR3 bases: TGTGCCAGCAGCTTAGGAACAGGGGGTATCGATGGCTACACCTTC. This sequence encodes CASSLGTGGIDGYTF.